The 29 T cell receptor beta chains reported below all come from one sample, sequenced in a study of T cells in Graves' hyperthyroidism and ophthalmopathy. TCR beta CDR3 sequences were amplified from RNA transcripts. TCR CDR3 regions were first amplified by RT-PCR with HTBI primers. TCRdb fed the multiplex PCR reads into MiXCR, producing one record per CDR3 protein. This table holds roughly 290,000 distinct CDR3 sequences, approximately 12% found once. Sequencing was performed on blood. The receptors originated from a woman in her twenties or thirties with Graves' hyperthyroidism that later progressed to Graves' ophthalmopathy.

Ten or more counts support this clonotype. The chain couples TRBV20-1 to TRBJ2-5; D ambiguous. This CDR3 spans 13 amino acids. CDR1 is DFQATT, CDR2 SNEGSKA, per germline (reference sequence). Here the CDR3 reads CTAIGDYQETQYF. The DNA of the CDR3 is TGCACGGCTATCGGAGACTACCAAGAGACCCAGTACTTC.

This clonotype showed up many times. The V call is TRBV6-2 or TRBV6-3, the J call TRBJ2-1, with D possibly being TRBD1 or TRBD2 (5 bases each). The ends were cut back, 5 bases at V and 0 bases at J, with 11 bases in the middle. The CDR3 runs 15 residues. Per the germline V gene, CDR1 is MNHEY and CDR2 is SVGEGT. The CDR3 is CASSRDPSSYNEQFF. The CDR3 DNA sequence: TGTGCCAGCAGTCGGGACCCGAGCTCCTACAATGAGCAGTTCTTC.

The chain joins TRBV6-2 or TRBV6-3 to TRBJ2-7, with TRBD1 matching over 8 bases. The V and J ends lost 5 bases and 1 base, in that order; junction bases with no gene match: 7. CDR1 is MNHEY, CDR2 SVGEGT, per germline. This CDR3 has 15 amino acids. The CDR3 region is CASSQGTGRSYEQYF. CDR3 coding DNA: TGTGCCAGCAGTCAAGGGACAGGCCGTTCCTACGAGCAGTACTTC.

To note about this clonotype: A much larger clone sits a single nucleotide away, making a read error possible. This sequence joins TRBV7-9 and TRBJ2-1; D is unresolved. The length of the CDR3 is 14 residues. The V gene's germline CDR1 is SEHNR and CDR2 FQNEAQ (reference sequence). CDR3 region: CASSTVMGDNERFF. CDR3 nucleotide sequence: TGTGCCAGCAGCACAGTTATGGGCGACAATGAGCGGTTCTTC.

In this sample, this clonotype turned up a few times. The chain combines TRBV2 with TRBJ1-1; D is unclear. V was clipped by 6 bases and J by 4 bases, with 18 bases between them. Per germline, CDR1 SNHLY and CDR2 FYNNEI. CDR3 size: 15 residues. CDR3 in amino acids: CASSADAGMGTEAFF. DNA of the CDR3: TGTGCCAGCAGCGCGGACGCGGGTATGGGCACTGAAGCTTTCTTT.

This clonotype was seen many times. The chain combines TRBV28 with TRBJ2-4; D gene ambiguous. Per the germline V gene, CDR1 is MDHEN and CDR2 is SYDVKM. The CDR3 loop spans 14 amino acids. Trimming took off 5 bases at V and 0 bases at J, with 8 bases between the two ends. The CDR3 spells CASSRALAKNIQYF. In nucleotides, the CDR3 is TGTGCCAGCAGTAGGGCCTTAGCCAAAAACATTCAGTACTTC.

This clonotype occurred many times. This sequence joins TRBV6-6 and TRBJ2-3; 7 bases agree with TRBD1. V lost 2 bases to trimming and J lost 5 bases; unmatched junction nucleotides: 7. This CDR3 region has 15 residues. The V gene's germline CDR1 is MNHNY and CDR2 SVGAGI (reference sequence). The CDR3 sequence is CASSYDVRGKDTQYF. In nucleotides, the CDR3 is TGTGCCAGCAGTTACGATGTCAGGGGGAAAGATACGCAGTATTTT.

The chain links TRBV20-1 to TRBJ2-7; D could derive from TRBD1 or TRBD2 (5 bases each). From germline, CDR1 is DFQATT and CDR2 SNEGSKA (reference sequence). CDR3 length: 13 residues. The germline V and J ends were trimmed by 5 bases and 2 bases, with 13 bases remaining between them. CDR3 protein: CSAHGTLAYEQYF. The CDR3 bases are TGCAGTGCTCACGGGACGCTGGCCTACGAGCAGTACTTC.

The sample holds a few counts of this clonotype. The J gene is TRBJ1-2, the V gene TRBV30; D unclear. V gave up 3 bases and J gave up 4 bases, with 9 bases separating them. The length of the CDR3 is 12 residues. Germline CDR1 GTSNPN, CDR2 SVGIG (reference sequence). The CDR3 DNA reads as TGTGCCTGGAGCGGAGGACTCTATGGCTACACCTTC. It translates to CAWSGGLYGYTF.

This clonotype was recorded a few times. The DNA for the CDR3 is TGTGCCAGCGGCCCACGGGGCGGGAGCACAGATACGCAGTATTTT. Translation: CASGPRGGSTDTQYF. The gene calls are TRBV11-2 and TRBJ2-3; D tentatively reads TRBD1 or TRBD2 (5 bases each). The CDR3 is 15 amino acids. Germline CDR1 reads SGHAT; CDR2 reads FQNNGV. The ends were cut back, 8 bases at V and 0 bases at J, with 15 bases in the middle.

This clonotype was picked up many times. This chain connects TRBV6-1 to TRBJ2-1; tentative D call: TRBD1 (6 bases). The CDR3 loop spans 14 amino acids. Germline CDR1 is MNHNS and CDR2 is SASEGT. V lost 3 bases, J lost 9 bases, and 15 bases lay in between. CDR3 in amino acids: CASSDIRGSTEQFF. Here the CDR3 DNA reads TGTGCCAGCAGTGATATCAGGGGCTCGACTGAGCAGTTCTTC.

This clonotype occurred many times. The V gene is TRBV7-9, the J gene TRBJ2-2; D remains unclear. V was pared by 5 bases and J by 2 bases, with 12 bases between. The CDR3 totals 15 residues. The germline gives CDR1 SEHNR, CDR2 FQNEAQ (reference sequence). The CDR3: CASSRPSINTGELFF. Written as DNA, the CDR3 is TGTGCCAGCAGCCGGCCCTCAATCAACACCGGGGAGCTGTTTTTT.

The CDR3 DNA reads as TGCGCCAGCAGCCAAGTCGCCATTCTGGGCTATGGCTACACCTTC. Its protein is CASSQVAILGYGYTF. The chain uses TRBV4-3 and TRBJ1-2, with D uncertain. The germline V gene encodes CDR1 LGHNA and CDR2 YSLEER. V was shortened by 1 base and J by 4 bases, with 13 bases between the two germline ends. CDR3 length: 15 residues.

This clonotype was seen more than once but under ten times. The chain joins TRBV27 to TRBJ2-3; 11 nucleotides match TRBD2. Germline CDR1 is MNHEY and CDR2 is SMNVEV (reference sequence). Unmatched junction bases numbered 5, after V lost 4 bases and J lost 5 bases. The CDR3 extends over 15 amino acids. The CDR3 is CASSSLAGEGDTQYF. The CDR3 nucleotides read TGTGCCAGCAGTTCACTAGCGGGAGAGGGAGATACGCAGTATTTT.

This clonotype was seen a few times. The chain joins TRBV7-9 to TRBJ2-7, with no clear D. The CDR3 length is 17 residues. Germline CDR1 and CDR2: SEHNR and FQNEAQ (reference sequence). Trimming shortened V by 8 bases and J by 1 base, and 24 bases separated the two germline ends. The CDR3: CASEKLRRVGKSYEQYF. Here the CDR3 DNA reads TGTGCCAGCGAGAAACTACGAAGGGTGGGAAAGTCCTACGAGCAGTACTTC. Together with reference TRBV7-9 and TRBJ2-7, the CDR3 gives the full variable domain: DTGVSQNPRHKITKRGQNVTFRCDPISEHNRLYWYRQTLGQGPEFLTYFQNEAQLEKSRLLSDRFSAERPKGSFSTLEIQRTEQGDSAMYLCASEKLRRVGKSYEQYFGPGTRLTVT.

This clonotype came up many times. The V and J genes are TRBV28 and TRBJ2-4, with D possibly being TRBD1 (6 bases). The germline gives CDR1 MDHEN, CDR2 SYDVKM. This CDR3 comprises 15 residues. Trimming pared 3 bases from V and 4 bases from J, leaving 13 bases between. Here the CDR3 DNA reads TGTGCCAGCAGTTTCTGGTTAGGGACAAAAAACATTCAGTACTTC. As protein: CASSFWLGTKNIQYF.

This clonotype was seen only a few times. The chain couples TRBV6-1 to TRBJ2-4, with D uncertain. The CDR3 is 14 residues long. V was trimmed by 7 bases and J by 2 bases, leaving 12 bases between them. From germline, CDR1 is MNHNS and CDR2 SASEGT. As DNA, the CDR3 is TGTGCCAGCAAGCCAGGTCCCCCCAAAAACATTCAGTACTTC. It specifies CASKPGPPKNIQYF.

This clonotype came up many times. This chain links TRBV7-9 with TRBJ2-1; 7 positions agree with TRBD1. The CDR3 is 13 residues long. After removal of 4 bases from V and 12 bases from J, the junction contained 9 bases not matched to a gene. Germline assignment: CDR1 SEHNR and CDR2 FQNEAQ (reference sequence). CDR3 in DNA: TGTGCCAGCAGCTCAGGACAGGCCCAAGGGCAGTTCTTC. Translated: CASSSGQAQGQFF.

The chain links TRBV28 to TRBJ1-5; TRBD1 is a possible D gene (5 bases). Deletions cut 2 bases from V and 6 bases from J, with 5 bases between. The CDR3 spans 12 residues. Per the germline V gene, CDR1 is MDHEN and CDR2 is SYDVKM. CDR3 amino acids: CASSLTGQPQHF. The CDR3 bases are TGTGCCAGCAGTTTAACAGGTCAGCCCCAGCATTTT. Filled out from reference TRBV28 and TRBJ1-5, the complete variable domain reads DVKVTQSSRYLVKRTGEKVFLECVQDMDHENMFWYRQDPGLGLRLIYFSYDVKMKEKGDIPEGYSVSREKKERFSLILESASTNQTSMYLCASSLTGQPQHFGDGTRLSIL.

As regards this clonotype: It may be a read error: a sequence one base away is much more abundant. V is TRBV12-3 or TRBV12-4 and J is TRBJ2-3, with a tentative D call TRBD2 (6 bases). CDR3 length equals 15 residues. DNA for the CDR3: TGTGCCAGCAGTTTTCCGCCCGGGAGCACAGATGCGCAGTATTTT. It yields the protein CASSFPPGSTDAQYF.

Many counts were recorded for this clonotype. The V gene is TRBV6-1, the J gene TRBJ2-1; D is unresolved. CDR3 size: 12 residues. Germline CDR1 is MNHNS and CDR2 is SASEGT. V lost 8 bases and J lost 4, with 9 bases in between. Written as DNA, the CDR3 is TGTGCCAGCGGATCGGTGTACAATGAGCAGTTCTTC. Protein: CASGSVYNEQFF.

Many counts were recorded for this clonotype. The chain recombines TRBV12-3 or TRBV12-4 with TRBJ2-1; D not certain. Deletions cut 1 base from V and 10 bases from J, with 8 bases between. The CDR3 sequence is 12 residues long. The CDR3 sequence is CASSLGIYEQFF. CDR3 DNA: TGTGCCAGCAGTTTAGGTATTTACGAGCAGTTCTTC.

This clonotype came up a few times. This clone may be a read error of a much larger clone one base away. The chain carries TRBV30 and TRBJ1-2, with D unresolved. Germline CDR1 reads GTSNPN; CDR2 reads SVGIG (reference sequence). This CDR3 is 11 amino acids long. Here the CDR3 reads CARSVQAGYTF. Here the CDR3 DNA reads TGTGCCCGGAGTGTGCAGGCTGGCTACACCTTC. The complete variable domain, with remaining parts taken from reference TRBV30 and TRBJ1-2, reads SQTIHQWPATLVQPVGSPLSLECTVEGTSNPNLYWYRQAAGRGLQLLFYSVGIGQISSEVPQNLSASRPQDRQFILSSKKLLLSDSGFYLCARSVQAGYTFGSGTRLTVV.

The rearrangement joins TRBV27 to TRBJ2-7; TRBD1 matches 7 bases. Germline values: CDR1 MNHEY, CDR2 SMNVEV (reference sequence). CDR3 length: 15 residues. The trim removed 6 bases at V and 2 bases at J, leaving 10 bases unmatched. CDR3 protein: CASSPGRTGAYEQYF. CDR3 nucleotide sequence: TGTGCCAGCAGCCCGGGCCGGACAGGAGCCTACGAGCAGTACTTC.

This clonotype was counted between two and nine times. The gene calls are TRBV10-2 and TRBJ1-5; D is undetermined. The CDR3 totals 13 residues. The germline CDR1 and CDR2 sequences are WSHSY and SAAADI. The V end lost 7 bases, the J end lost 6 bases, and 13 bases lay between the germline ends. The CDR3 sequence is CASTPVISQPQHF. In nucleotides, the CDR3 is TGCGCCAGCACCCCGGTCATAAGTCAGCCCCAGCATTTT.

This chain uses TRBV7-6 with TRBJ1-2; D remains ambiguous. Per the germline V gene, CDR1 is SGHVS and CDR2 is FNYEAQ. The CDR3 is 15 residues long. The V end was cut by 5 bases, the J end by 6 bases, with 19 bases between. CDR3 nucleotides: TGTGCCAGCAGCCCCACTCGCCACCCATTCGATGGCTACACCTTC. Residues: CASSPTRHPFDGYTF. The full variable domain, completed using reference TRBV7-6 and TRBJ1-2, is GAGVSQSPRYKVTKRGQDVALRCDPISGHVSLYWYRQALGQGPEFLTYFNYEAQQDKSGLPNDRFSAERPEGSISTLTIQRTEQRDSAMYRCASSPTRHPFDGYTFGSGTRLTVV.

The chain links TRBV2 to TRBJ2-1, with 13 bases identical to TRBD2. This CDR3 region has 18 residues. The trim removed 5 bases at V and 0 bases at J, leaving 7 bases unmatched. Germline CDR1 reads SNHLY; CDR2 reads FYNNEI. CDR3 in amino acids: CASSPRTSGSYSYNEQFF. The CDR3 DNA is TGTGCCAGCAGTCCCCGGACTAGCGGGAGCTACTCCTACAATGAGCAGTTCTTC.

This clonotype was seen at least ten times. The chain combines TRBV11-2 with TRBJ1-2; D gene uncertain. Germline CDR1 is SGHAT and CDR2 is FQNNGV. Trimming shortened V by 0 bases and J by 6 bases, and 5 bases separated the two germline ends. The CDR3 runs 12 residues. The CDR3 DNA reads as TGTGCCAGCAGCTTAGACGTCCATGGCTACACCTTC. Translated, it gives CASSLDVHGYTF.

This clonotype was seen repeatedly, ten times or more. CDR3: CAVPGQTYNSPLHF. The CDR3 DNA reads as TGTGCCGTTCCAGGCCAGACCTATAATTCACCCCTCCACTTT. V usage is TRBV28 and J usage is TRBJ1-6; no firm D call. V lost 11 bases, J lost 2 bases, and 13 bases lay in between. Per germline, CDR1 MDHEN and CDR2 SYDVKM. The CDR3 sequence is 14 residues long.